This T cell receptor (beta chain) was profiled in a study of T cells in Graves' hyperthyroidism and ophthalmopathy. A Clinical Activity Score of at least 3, a NOSPECS grade of at least 4 and a duration under 3 months were recorded in the ophthalmopathy patients. Uncontrolled infection, other autoimmune disease, pregnancy or lactation excluded patients. Amplification of TCR beta CDR3 regions used RNA as the template. Carried out on the TCR CDR3, a first-round RT-PCR used the HTBI primer set. From the multiplex PCR reads, TCRdb called clonotypes with MiXCR, one entry per CDR3 protein. The data contain a few hundred thousand distinct CDR3 sequences, roughly 15% of them seen just once; the ten biggest clones take up 25% to 30%. The length of the CDR3 is 16 residues. Germline V gene data show CDR1 as MDHEN and CDR2 as SYDVKM. V was shortened by 6 bases and J by 3 bases, with 18 bases between the two germline ends.

Points on this clonotype: The antigen is not known.

Study-wide results and caveats: In the blood, most expanded thyroid clonotypes above 0.001 appeared as well. Ophthalmopathy and stable hyperthyroidism were told apart by a 13 V-J model.

The clonotype comes from a woman in her twenties or thirties with Graves' ophthalmopathy. The material sequenced was blood. J is TRBJ1-3 and V is TRBV28; weak D call: TRBD1 (6 bases). The CDR3 region is CASRPPSRGGGNTIYF. CDR3 nucleotide sequence: TGTGCCAGCAGACCACCCTCGAGGGGGGGTGGAAACACCATATATTTT.